This T cell receptor (beta chain) came from a study of response to subunit inactivated influenza vaccine. CDR1 and CDR2 (germline): SGHTA, FQGNSA. This CDR3 spans 15 amino acids. Unmatched junction bases numbered 13, after V lost 5 bases and J lost 14 bases. TCRdb used MiXCR to reprocess the RT-PCR reads, holding one entry per CDR3 protein. The data show some 300,000 distinct CDR3 sequences, roughly 20% seen once. This clonotype has just a few counts. The specimen comprised PBMCs from blood, sampled 21 months after vaccination. V and J are TRBV7-2 and TRBJ2-3; 13 nucleotides line up with TRBD2. This TCR came from a man between 50 and 69 years old who received an inactivated influenza vaccine. The CDR3 coding sequence is TGTGCCAGCAGCCGGACTAGCGGGAGCCCGCAATCCCCGTATTTT. Its protein product is CASSRTSGSPQSPYF.